These 31 T cell receptor beta chains share one sample of origin, sequenced in a study of cytomegalovirus exposure and HLA in healthy donors. Generated by immunoSEQ multiplex PCR, the TCRdb table keeps only in-frame clones and is missing some. The sample consists of 100,000 to 150,000 clones, roughly 89% of them appearing once. The sample taken for sequencing was PBMCs. These receptor sequences come from a woman aged 18-35 years in good health and CMV-seronegative.

The chain employs TRBV6-6 and TRBJ2-5; 10 nucleotides agree with TRBD2. J gave up 5 bases and V 3 bases, and 6 bases lay outside the gene matches. The germline CDR1 and CDR2 sequences are MNHNY and SVGAGI (reference sequence). The CDR3 is 15 amino acids. The chain's CDR3 is CASSYSSGGVETQYF. CDR3 nucleotide sequence: TGTGCCAGCAGTTATTCTAGCGGGGGAGTTGAGACCCAGTACTTC.

This clone was seen a few times. The rearrangement uses TRBV10-1 and TRBJ2-7; D remains ambiguous. The CDR3 length is 12 residues. Trimming took 5 bases from V and 0 from J, leaving 5 bases between them. CDR1 and CDR2 from the germline V gene are WNHNN and SYGVQD (reference sequence). CDR3 residues: CASSPNSYEQYF. The CDR3 nucleotides are TGCGCCAGCAGTCCAAACTCCTACGAGCAGTACTTC.

The chain combines TRBV19 with TRBJ2-5, with D possibly TRBD1 on 5 matching bases. CDR1 is LNHDA, CDR2 SQIVND, per germline (reference sequence). The CDR3 has 12 residues. Trimming pared 5 bases from V and 4 bases from J, leaving 8 bases between. In DNA form, the CDR3 reads TGTGCCAGTAGTCCCCAGGGAGAGACCCAGTACTTC. Encoded protein: CASSPQGETQYF.

In this sample, this clone turned up once. The rearrangement joins TRBV18 to TRBJ2-5; 10 positions match TRBD2. There are 15 residues in the CDR3. Trimming took 1 base from V and 3 from J; bases not matched to a gene: 2. The germline gives CDR1 KGHSH, CDR2 LQKENI. CDR3 nucleotide sequence: TGTGCCAGCTCACCACGGCTAGCGGGGGAAGAGACCCAGTACTTC. Translating it yields CASSPRLAGEETQYF.

The chain links TRBV6-6 to TRBJ1-6, with TRBD1 matching 7 bases. The CDR3 contains 14 residues. The V segment lost 5 bases and the J segment 9 bases; nucleotides outside the gene matches: 7. Germline CDR1 and CDR2: MNHNY and SVGAGI (reference sequence). The chain's CDR3 is CASSPTGSSSPLHF. The CDR3 bases are TGTGCCAGCAGTCCGACAGGGTCGAGTTCACCCCTCCACTTT.

The chain combines TRBV7-2 with TRBJ1-2; D is unresolved. Trimming removed 1 base at V and 4 bases at J, with 7 bases between. This CDR3 contains 13 residues. Germline V gives CDR1 SGHTA, CDR2 FQGNSA. The CDR3 loop is CASSLGRSYGYTF. CDR3 in DNA: TGTGCCAGCAGCTTAGGACGGAGCTATGGCTACACCTTC.

The chain employs TRBV27 and TRBJ1-2; 10 bases map to TRBD1. Trimming cost V 6 bases and J 10 bases; bases outside gene matches: 20. Germline V gene sequence: CDR1 MNHEY, CDR2 SMNVEV (reference sequence). CDR3 length: 17 amino acids. The CDR3 DNA reads TGTGCCAGCAGCACCTTAACCCGACAGGGGGCAAAGCGGGTCTACACCTTC. Translation: CASSTLTRQGAKRVYTF.

V usage is TRBV6-1 and J usage is TRBJ1-2; 8 bases are shared with TRBD1. The CDR3 has 14 residues. Per the germline V gene, CDR1 is MNHNS and CDR2 is SASEGT. V shed 6 bases and J 5 bases; nucleotides not matched to a gene: 8. The CDR3 DNA is TGTGCCAGCAGCAATCCGGGACAGGTATATGGCTACACCTTC. This gives the protein CASSNPGQVYGYTF.

The chain recombines TRBV5-1 with TRBJ1-1; D is perhaps TRBD1 (5 bases). CDR3 length equals 18 residues. V lost 0 bases and J 1 base, leaving 19 bases between the germline ends. Per germline, CDR1 SGHRS and CDR2 YFSETQ. The CDR3 here is CASSLGLTNRRKNTEAFF. The CDR3 nucleotides read TGCGCCAGCAGCTTGGGTCTTACTAACAGGCGAAAGAACACTGAAGCTTTCTTT.

The gene calls are TRBV18 and TRBJ2-7; D remains ambiguous. Germline CDR1 reads KGHSH; CDR2 reads LQKENI. With 3 bases removed from V and 4 bases from J, the gap between germline ends came to 13 bases. This CDR3 is 14 amino acids long. CDR3 loop: CASSPSAADYEQYF. CDR3 coding DNA: TGTGCCAGCTCACCGTCGGCTGCGGATTACGAGCAGTACTTC. Full variable domain (rest looked up from reference TRBV18 and TRBJ2-7): NAGVMQNPRHLVRRRGQEARLRCSPMKGHSHVYWYRQLPEEGLKFMVYLQKENIIDESGMPKERFSAEFPKEGPSILRIQQVVRGDSAAYFCASSPSAADYEQYFGPGTRLTVT.

This chain uses TRBV4-1 with TRBJ2-4, with unresolved D. The CDR3 has 19 amino acids. V gave up 0 bases and J gave up 0 bases, with 18 bases separating them. Germline V gene sequence: CDR1 MGHRA, CDR2 YSYEKL. In DNA form, the CDR3 reads TGCGCCAGCAGCCAAGATGAAGTGAGAGCGCGTATAGCCAAAAACATTCAGTACTTC. This translates into CASSQDEVRARIAKNIQYF.

This sequence joins TRBV2 and TRBJ1-1, with D maybe TRBD1 (5 bases). Germline V gene lookup returns CDR1 SNHLY and CDR2 FYNNEI. This CDR3 spans 13 amino acids. Trimming took off 1 base at V and 7 bases at J, with 10 bases between the two ends. The DNA for the CDR3 is TGTGCCAGCAGTGAAGGAAGGGGCTTTGAAGCTTTCTTT. Amino acids: CASSEGRGFEAFF.

CDR3 nucleotides: TGCGCCAGCAGTGAGCCAGGGACAACTTACTACAATGAGCAGTTCTTC. Its translation: CASSEPGTTYYNEQFF. The chain has TRBV10-2 and TRBJ2-1; maybe TRBD1 (6 bases). The germline V and J ends were trimmed by 2 bases and 3 bases, with 14 bases remaining between them. There are 16 residues in the CDR3. Germline assignment: CDR1 WSHSY and CDR2 SAAADI.

The rearrangement joins TRBV4-1 to TRBJ2-7, with D perhaps matching TRBD2 (7 bases). Germline CDR1 and CDR2: MGHRA and YSYEKL. The length of the CDR3 is 16 residues. V dropped 0 bases and J dropped 7 bases, with 19 bases sitting between them. The DNA of the CDR3 is TGCGCCAGCAGCCAAGAAGGGGGACTATTCGCGCGGGAGCAGTACTTC. It yields the protein CASSQEGGLFAREQYF.

The rearrangement links TRBV25-1 to TRBJ1-2; 7 bases map to TRBD1. This CDR3 has 13 residues. V was pared by 4 bases and J by 8 bases, with 7 bases of the junction left unmatched. Germline V gene sequence: CDR1 MGHDK, CDR2 SYGVNS. CDR3 bases: TGTGCCAGCAGTGTTCCCTACAGGGGCGGCTACACCTTC. It specifies CASSVPYRGGYTF.

The rearrangement joins TRBV4-1 to TRBJ2-7, with 8 bases identical to TRBD2. Germline V gene sequence: CDR1 MGHRA, CDR2 YSYEKL. The CDR3 runs to 17 residues. The trim removed 4 bases at V and 1 base at J, leaving 12 bases unmatched. CDR3 protein: CASSPGGFGQISYEQYF. The CDR3 DNA is TGCGCCAGCAGCCCGGGGGGGTTTGGGCAAATATCCTACGAGCAGTACTTC.

The chain links TRBV7-3 to TRBJ2-3; the match to TRBD2 covers 10 bases. Trimming took 4 bases from V and 0 from J; bases not matched to a gene: 10. Germline V gene data show CDR1 as SGHTA and CDR2 as FQGTGA. The CDR3 contains 18 residues. The CDR3 spells CASSSTRTSGSSTDTQYF. The CDR3 DNA is TGTGCCAGCAGCTCCACGAGGACTAGCGGATCTAGCACAGATACGCAGTATTTT.

The V and J genes are TRBV2 and TRBJ1-3; D ambiguous. Trimming pared 9 bases from V and 0 bases from J, leaving 12 bases between. Germline V gene lookup returns CDR1 SNHLY and CDR2 FYNNEI. The CDR3 covers 14 residues. The CDR3 nucleotides are TGTGCCAGTACGACTTACGCCTCTGGAAACACCATATATTTT. This encodes CASTTYASGNTIYF.

The chain carries TRBV27 and TRBJ2-7; no reliable D call. CDR1 is MNHEY, CDR2 SMNVEV, per germline (reference sequence). The CDR3 sequence is 11 residues long. The germline V and J ends were trimmed by 5 bases and 3 bases, with 5 bases remaining between them. The chain's CDR3 is CASSGSYEQYF. The DNA for the CDR3 is TGTGCCAGCAGTGGCAGCTACGAGCAGTACTTC.

The chain uses TRBV7-9 and TRBJ1-1; possibly TRBD1 for D (5 bases). Looked up from germline, CDR1 is SEHNR and CDR2 is FQNEAQ (reference sequence). Between the trimmed V and J ends, which lost 1 base and 5 bases, there was a span of 11 bases. The CDR3 length is 14 residues. This chain's CDR3 is CASSLVMEGTEAFF. CDR3 nucleotides: TGTGCCAGCAGCTTAGTTATGGAGGGGACTGAAGCTTTCTTT.

CDR3 in amino acids: CASSLWAEAYNEQFF. CDR3 bases: TGTGCCAGCAGCTTATGGGCGGAGGCCTACAATGAGCAGTTCTTC. The chain employs TRBV11-2 and TRBJ2-1; tentative D call: TRBD2 (5 bases). The germline gives CDR1 SGHAT, CDR2 FQNNGV. CDR3 length: 15 amino acids. Trimming removed 2 bases from V and 2 bases from J, with 10 bases in between.

This chain joins TRBV6-6 and TRBJ2-7, with 7 bases fitting TRBD1. The CDR3 is 13 residues long. Germline assignment: CDR1 MNHNY and CDR2 SVGAGI (reference sequence). V trimming: 6 bases; J trimming: 4 bases; junction bases outside the gene matches: 6. The CDR3 here is CASRLQGSYEQYF. CDR3 bases: TGTGCCAGCAGACTACAGGGGTCTTACGAGCAGTACTTC.

This chain uses TRBV18 with TRBJ2-4, with D unresolved. The V end lost 3 bases, the J end lost 0 bases, and 6 bases lay between the germline ends. CDR1 is KGHSH and CDR2 is LQKENI in the germline V gene. The CDR3 sequence is 14 residues long. CDR3 nucleotides: TGTGCCAGCTCACCGGAGCTAGCCAAAAACATTCAGTACTTC. This sequence encodes CASSPELAKNIQYF.

The chain is built from TRBV5-1 and TRBJ2-7; no firm D call. V was trimmed by 5 bases and J by 0 bases, leaving 9 bases between them. The CDR3 extends over 13 amino acids. Germline CDR1 is SGHRS and CDR2 is YFSETQ. CDR3 bases: TGCGCCAGCAGTGTGACTCACTCCTACGAGCAGTACTTC. Protein: CASSVTHSYEQYF.

J is TRBJ2-1 and V is TRBV7-8; TRBD1 matches 9 bases. After removal of 5 bases from V and 3 bases from J, the junction contained 8 bases not matched to a gene. The CDR3 runs 16 residues. From germline, CDR1 is SGHVS and CDR2 FQNEAQ. The CDR3 loop reads CASSRNRGRIYNEQFF. The CDR3 coding sequence is TGTGCCAGCAGCCGCAACAGGGGGCGCATCTACAATGAGCAGTTCTTC.

The CDR3 protein is CASSPGQEGEQYF. Here the CDR3 DNA reads TGCGCCAGCAGCCCCGGACAGGAGGGCGAGCAGTACTTC. The chain links TRBV5-1 to TRBJ2-7; maybe TRBD1 (7 bases). Germline lookup yields CDR1 SGHRS and CDR2 YFSETQ. Trimming pared 4 bases from V and 6 bases from J, leaving 14 bases between. The CDR3 runs 13 residues.

The chain has TRBV6-6 and TRBJ1-2; perhaps TRBD1 as D (6 bases). The CDR3 length is 12 residues. V dropped 6 bases and J dropped 4 bases, with 9 bases sitting between them. Germline CDR1 MNHNY, CDR2 SVGAGI (reference sequence). In DNA, the CDR3 is TGTGCCAGCAGGGTAGGGGGCTATGGCTACACCTTC. The encoded protein is CASRVGGYGYTF.

The chain joins TRBV19 to TRBJ2-7; tentative D call: TRBD2 (6 bases). The V gene lost 4 bases and the J gene lost 0 bases, with 13 bases spanning the gap. The CDR3 totals 15 residues. Germline V gene sequence: CDR1 LNHDA, CDR2 SQIVND (reference sequence). The DNA of the CDR3 is TGTGCCAGTAGTAGTCAGTCGCGGGGCTCCTACGAGCAGTACTTC. This codes for CASSSQSRGSYEQYF.

In its sample, this clone was seen a few times. CDR3 protein: CASSELLAGEFF. CDR3 in DNA: TGTGCCAGCAGTGAATTACTGGCAGGGGAGTTCTTC. The chain combines TRBV6-1 with TRBJ2-1; maybe TRBD1 (6 bases). V lost 2 bases and J lost 14, with 13 bases in between. In germline, CDR1 is MNHNS, CDR2 SASEGT. The CDR3 is 12 residues long.

The rearrangement uses TRBV25-1 and TRBJ2-1; the match to TRBD1 covers 8 bases. The length of the CDR3 is 14 residues. In germline, CDR1 is MGHDK, CDR2 SYGVNS. Trimming removed 4 bases from V and 7 bases from J; junction bases left unmatched: 6. The CDR3 protein is CASSVPGQVNEQFF. In DNA form, the CDR3 reads TGTGCCAGCAGTGTCCCGGGACAGGTGAATGAGCAGTTCTTC. Variable domain in full (rest from reference TRBV25-1 and TRBJ2-1): EADIYQTPRYLVIGTGKKITLECSQTMGHDKMYWYQQDPGMELHLIHYSYGVNSTEKGDLSSESTVSRIRTEHFPLTLESARPSHTSQYLCASSVPGQVNEQFFGPGTRLTVL.

This chain uses TRBV6-6 with TRBJ1-2, with D perhaps TRBD1 (5 bases). Germline assignment: CDR1 MNHNY and CDR2 SVGAGI (reference sequence). The CDR3 spans 16 residues. Trimming removed 5 bases from V and 4 bases from J, with 20 bases in between. The CDR3 bases are TGTGCCAGCAGTCCGCCGGCGCCGACAGACTTCTATGGCTACACCTTC. It encodes CASSPPAPTDFYGYTF.